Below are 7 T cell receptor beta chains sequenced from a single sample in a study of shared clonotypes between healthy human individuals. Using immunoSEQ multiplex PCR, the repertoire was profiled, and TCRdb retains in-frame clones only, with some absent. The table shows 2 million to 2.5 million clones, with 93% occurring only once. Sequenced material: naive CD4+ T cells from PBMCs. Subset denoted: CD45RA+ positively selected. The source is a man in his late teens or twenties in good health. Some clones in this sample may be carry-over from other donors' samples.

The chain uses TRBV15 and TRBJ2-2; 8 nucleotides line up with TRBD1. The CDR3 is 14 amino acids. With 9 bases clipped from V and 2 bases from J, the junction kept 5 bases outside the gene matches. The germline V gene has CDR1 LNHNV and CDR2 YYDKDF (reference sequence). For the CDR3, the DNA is TGTGCCACTGAGACAGGGGAAAACACCGGGGAGCTGTTTTTT. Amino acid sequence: CATETGENTGELFF.

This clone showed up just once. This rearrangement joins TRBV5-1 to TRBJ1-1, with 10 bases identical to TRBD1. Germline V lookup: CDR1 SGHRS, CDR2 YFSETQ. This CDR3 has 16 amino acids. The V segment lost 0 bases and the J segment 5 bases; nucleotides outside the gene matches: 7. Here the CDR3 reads CASSLVVVGQGTEAFF. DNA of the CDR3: TGCGCCAGCAGCTTGGTAGTTGTGGGACAGGGGACTGAAGCTTTCTTT.

Here the CDR3 reads CASSRWEQGRDGSNQPQHF. The CDR3 region has the DNA TGCGCCAGCAGCCGCTGGGAACAGGGCAGGGATGGGAGCAATCAGCCCCAGCATTTT. The rearrangement uses TRBV4-1 and TRBJ1-5; maybe TRBD1 (6 bases). The V end lost 4 bases, the J end lost 1 base, and 23 bases lay between the germline ends. The CDR3 loop spans 19 amino acids. In germline, CDR1 is MGHRA, CDR2 YSYEKL.

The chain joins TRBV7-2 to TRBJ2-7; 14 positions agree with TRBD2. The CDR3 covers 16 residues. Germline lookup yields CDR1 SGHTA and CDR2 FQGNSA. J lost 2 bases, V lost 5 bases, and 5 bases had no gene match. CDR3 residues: CASSPRLAGGPYEQYF. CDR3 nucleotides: TGTGCCAGCAGCCCCCGACTAGCGGGAGGGCCCTACGAGCAGTACTTC.

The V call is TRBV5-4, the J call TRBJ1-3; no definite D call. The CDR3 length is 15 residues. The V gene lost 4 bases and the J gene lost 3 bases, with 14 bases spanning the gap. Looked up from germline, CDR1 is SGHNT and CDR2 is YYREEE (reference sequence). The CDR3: CASSLGQRGGNTIYF. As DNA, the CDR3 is TGTGCCAGCAGCCTAGGGCAACGGGGTGGAAACACCATATATTTT.

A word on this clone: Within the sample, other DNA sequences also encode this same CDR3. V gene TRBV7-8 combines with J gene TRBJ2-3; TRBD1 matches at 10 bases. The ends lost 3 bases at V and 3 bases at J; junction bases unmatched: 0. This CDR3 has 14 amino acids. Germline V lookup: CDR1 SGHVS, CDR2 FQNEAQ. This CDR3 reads CASSLGQGTDTQYF. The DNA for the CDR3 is TGTGCCAGCAGCTTGGGACAGGGGACAGATACGCAGTATTTT. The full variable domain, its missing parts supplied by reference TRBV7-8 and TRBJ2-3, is GAGVSQSPRYKVAKRGQDVALRCDPISGHVSLFWYQQALGQGPEFLTYFQNEAQLDKSGLPSDRFFAERPEGSVSTLKIQRTQQEDSAVYLCASSLGQGTDTQYFGPGTRLTVL.

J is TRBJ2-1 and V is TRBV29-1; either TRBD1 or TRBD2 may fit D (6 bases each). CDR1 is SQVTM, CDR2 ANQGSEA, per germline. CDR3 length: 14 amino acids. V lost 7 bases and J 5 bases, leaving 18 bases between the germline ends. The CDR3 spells CSAVSGASNNEQFF. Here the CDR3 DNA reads TGCAGCGCCGTGTCGGGGGCGAGTAACAATGAGCAGTTCTTC.